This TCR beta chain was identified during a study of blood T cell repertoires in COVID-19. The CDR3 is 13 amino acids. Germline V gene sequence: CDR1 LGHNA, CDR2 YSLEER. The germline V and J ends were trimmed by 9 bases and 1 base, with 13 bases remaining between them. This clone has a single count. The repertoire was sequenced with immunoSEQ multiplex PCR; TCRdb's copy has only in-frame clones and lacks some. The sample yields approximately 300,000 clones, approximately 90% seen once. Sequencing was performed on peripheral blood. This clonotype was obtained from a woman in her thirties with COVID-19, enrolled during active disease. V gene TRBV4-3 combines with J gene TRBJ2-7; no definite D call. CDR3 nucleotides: TGCGCCAGTTCGCAGGCTATTTCCTACGAGCAGTACTTC. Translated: CASSQAISYEQYF.